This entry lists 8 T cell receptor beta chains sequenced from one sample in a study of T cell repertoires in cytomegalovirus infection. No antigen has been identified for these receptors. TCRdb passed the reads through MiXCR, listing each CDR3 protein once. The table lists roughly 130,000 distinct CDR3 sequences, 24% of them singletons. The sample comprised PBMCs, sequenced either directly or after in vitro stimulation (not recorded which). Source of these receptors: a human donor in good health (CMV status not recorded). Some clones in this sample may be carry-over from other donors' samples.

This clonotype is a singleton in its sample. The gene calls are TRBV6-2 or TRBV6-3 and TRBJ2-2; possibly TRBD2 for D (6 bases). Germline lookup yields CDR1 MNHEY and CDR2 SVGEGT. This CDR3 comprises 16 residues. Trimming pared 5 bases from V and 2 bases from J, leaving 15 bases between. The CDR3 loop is CASSLTGGHNTGELFF. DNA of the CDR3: TGTGCCAGCAGTCTCACTGGAGGGCACAACACCGGGGAGCTGTTTTTT.

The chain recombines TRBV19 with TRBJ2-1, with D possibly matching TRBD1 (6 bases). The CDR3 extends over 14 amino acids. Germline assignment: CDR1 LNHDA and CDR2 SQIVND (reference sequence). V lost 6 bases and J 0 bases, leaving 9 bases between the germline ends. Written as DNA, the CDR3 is TGTGCCAGTAGGGGGGCTGGCTCCTACAATGAGCAGTTCTTC. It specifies CASRGAGSYNEQFF.

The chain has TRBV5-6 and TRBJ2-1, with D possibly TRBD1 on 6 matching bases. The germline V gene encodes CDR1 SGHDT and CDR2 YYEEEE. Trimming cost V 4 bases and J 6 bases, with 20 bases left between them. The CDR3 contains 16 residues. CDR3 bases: TGTGCCAGCAGCGCCCCGGGACAAAGGAAGGTCAATGAGCAGTTCTTC. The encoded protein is CASSAPGQRKVNEQFF.

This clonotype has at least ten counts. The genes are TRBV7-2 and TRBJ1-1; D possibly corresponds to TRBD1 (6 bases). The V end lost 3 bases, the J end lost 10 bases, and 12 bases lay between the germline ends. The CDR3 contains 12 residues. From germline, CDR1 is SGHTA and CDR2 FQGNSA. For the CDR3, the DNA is TGTGCCAGCAGCTTCCAGGGGTTCTCAGCTTTCTTT. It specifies CASSFQGFSAFF. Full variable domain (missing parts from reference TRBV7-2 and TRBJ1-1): GAGVSQSPSNKVTEKGKDVELRCDPISGHTALYWYRQSLGQGLEFLIYFQGNSAPDKSGLPSDRFSAERTGGSVSTLTIQRTQQEDSAVYLCASSFQGFSAFFGQGTRLTVV.

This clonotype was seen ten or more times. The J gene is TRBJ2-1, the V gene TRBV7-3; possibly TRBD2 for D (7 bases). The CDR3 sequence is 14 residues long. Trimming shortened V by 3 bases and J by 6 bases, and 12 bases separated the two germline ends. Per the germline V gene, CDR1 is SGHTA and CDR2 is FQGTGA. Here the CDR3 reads CASSFGGGGNEQFF. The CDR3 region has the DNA TGTGCCAGCAGCTTTGGGGGAGGGGGCAATGAGCAGTTCTTC. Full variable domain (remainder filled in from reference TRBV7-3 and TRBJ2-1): GAGVSQTPSNKVTEKGKYVELRCDPISGHTALYWYRQSLGQGPEFLIYFQGTGAADDSGLPNDRFFAVRPEGSVSTLKIQRTERGDSAVYLCASSFGGGGNEQFFGPGTRLTVL.

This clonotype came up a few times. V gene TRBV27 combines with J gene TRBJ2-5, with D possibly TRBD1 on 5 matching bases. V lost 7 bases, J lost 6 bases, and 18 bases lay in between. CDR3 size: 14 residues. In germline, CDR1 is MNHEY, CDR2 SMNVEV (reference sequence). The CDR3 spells CASMPPGITKTQYF. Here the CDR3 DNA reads TGTGCCAGCATGCCACCAGGGATAACAAAGACCCAGTACTTC.

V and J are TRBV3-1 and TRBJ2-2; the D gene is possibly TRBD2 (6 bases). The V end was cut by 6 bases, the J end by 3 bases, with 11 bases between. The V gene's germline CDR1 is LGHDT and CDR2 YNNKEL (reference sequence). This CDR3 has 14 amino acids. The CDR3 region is CASRDSGYTGELFF. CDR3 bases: TGTGCCAGCAGAGATAGCGGTTACACCGGGGAGCTGTTTTTT.

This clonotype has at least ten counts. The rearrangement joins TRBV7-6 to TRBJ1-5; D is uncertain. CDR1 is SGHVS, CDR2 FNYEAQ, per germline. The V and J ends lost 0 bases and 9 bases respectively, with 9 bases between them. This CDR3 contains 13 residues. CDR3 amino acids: CASSLAEGGPQHF. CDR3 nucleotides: TGTGCCAGCAGCTTAGCGGAGGGTGGGCCCCAGCATTTT.